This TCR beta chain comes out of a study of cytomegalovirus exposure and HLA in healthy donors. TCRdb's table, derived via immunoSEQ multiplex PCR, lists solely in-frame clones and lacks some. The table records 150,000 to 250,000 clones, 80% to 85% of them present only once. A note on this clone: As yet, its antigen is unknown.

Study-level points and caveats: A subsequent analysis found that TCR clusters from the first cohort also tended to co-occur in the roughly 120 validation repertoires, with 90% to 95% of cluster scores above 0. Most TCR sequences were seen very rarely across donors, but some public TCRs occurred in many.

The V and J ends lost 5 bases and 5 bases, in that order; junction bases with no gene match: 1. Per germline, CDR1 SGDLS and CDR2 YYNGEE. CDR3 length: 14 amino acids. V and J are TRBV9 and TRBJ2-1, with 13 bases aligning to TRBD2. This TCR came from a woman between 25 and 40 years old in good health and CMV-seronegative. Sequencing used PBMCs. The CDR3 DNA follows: TGTGCCAGCAGTACTAGCGGGGGGGACAATGAGCAGTTCTTC. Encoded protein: CASSTSGGDNEQFF.